This T cell receptor (beta chain) was sequenced for a study of T cell responses to AZD1222 COVID-19 vaccine. Study-level results: Reports indicate that nearly half of spike-specific TCRs are directed at unmutated variant regions. The breadth and depth of Spike-specific TCRs increased once two AZD1222 doses had been given. The number of AZD1222 recipients seropositive at baseline was only 5 to 7. Vaccine-associated CD4 TCRs ranged over spike, dominating at 160-218 and 743-854.

The assay was immunoSEQ multiplex PCR, and TCRdb's table has in-frame clones only and misses some. The table shows about 160,000 clones, with roughly nine tenths occurring only once. On this clone itself: Its antigen is as yet unknown.

V was pared by 3 bases and J by 9 bases, with 3 bases between. CDR1 LNHDA and CDR2 SQIVND come from the germline V gene (reference sequence). This CDR3 has 9 residues. Sequences were derived from peripheral blood, sampled on day 0 of MenACWY control vaccination. V is TRBV19 and J is TRBJ2-7; D gene unclear. This receptor was identified in an adult in good health. This CDR3 is CASSMSQYF. For the CDR3, the DNA is TGTGCCAGTAGTATGTCGCAGTACTTC.